These 4 T cell receptor beta chains were all obtained from the same sample, sequenced in a study of shared clonotypes between healthy human individuals. Clones were sequenced by immunoSEQ multiplex PCR, and TCRdb holds only the in-frame ones, with some missing. The profile shows 2.5 million or so clones, over 85% of them singletons. What was sequenced was naive CD4+ T cells sorted from blood. Subset of the sample: CD45RA+ positively selected. All receptors come from a young man in good health.

This clone was observed a handful of times. This sequence joins TRBV5-1 and TRBJ1-4; 7 nucleotides agree with TRBD1. CDR1 and CDR2 from the germline V gene are SGHRS and YFSETQ. Losses at the gene ends were 6 bases for V and 5 bases for J; bases not matched to a gene: 7. The CDR3 totals 14 residues. This CDR3 reads CASNKGAENEKLFF. The CDR3 DNA reads TGCGCCAGCAACAAGGGGGCGGAAAATGAAAAACTGTTTTTT.

In DNA form, the CDR3 reads TGTGCCAGCAGCCCAAAGACCACTTGGGGCGTGGGAAACATTCAGTACTTC. It yields the protein CASSPKTTWGVGNIQYF. The chain has TRBV7-9 and TRBJ2-4; D is perhaps TRBD1 (5 bases). Germline V gives CDR1 SEHNR, CDR2 FQNEAQ (reference sequence). The ends were cut back, 5 bases at V and 6 bases at J, with 23 bases in the middle. The CDR3 sequence is 17 residues long.

This rearrangement joins TRBV10-3 to TRBJ2-2; 7 nucleotides match TRBD2. Germline lookup yields CDR1 ENHRY and CDR2 SYGVKD. The CDR3 is 16 amino acids. V was pared by 0 bases and J by 1 base, with 2 bases of the junction left unmatched. The CDR3 nucleotides read TGTGCCATCAGTGAGTCGGGAGGGCGGAACACCGGGGAGCTGTTTTTT. Protein sequence: CAISESGGRNTGELFF.

V is TRBV19 and J is TRBJ1-5; 11 bases agree with TRBD1. There are 15 residues in the CDR3. V lost 5 bases and J lost 6; bases outside the gene matches: 6. Germline V gene data show CDR1 as LNHDA and CDR2 as SQIVND (reference sequence). The CDR3 loop reads CASSDTGTGGQPQHF. As DNA, the CDR3 is TGTGCCAGTAGTGATACCGGGACAGGGGGTCAGCCCCAGCATTTT.